The 18 T cell receptor beta chains reported below all come from one sample, sequenced in a study of T cells in localized non-small cell lung cancer (dated by TCRdb to the early 2020s). Library construction relied on the immunoSEQ multiplex PCR assay. TCRdb holds this immuneACCESS table with in-frame rearrangements only. Some clones are missing; in checked studies, unresolved V genes explain under half, and the rest has no known cause. The sample table shows under 150,000 clones, and 89% are seen once. The ten largest clones capture around 1.5% of the sample. Here the sequenced sample was peripheral blood, taken before any cancer treatment. These receptors originate from a female donor older than 55 with stage I lung adenocarcinoma.

This chain connects TRBV6-5 to TRBJ1-3; D uncertain. CDR3 length: 12 amino acids. The ends were cut back, 6 bases at V and 4 bases at J, with 7 bases in the middle. From germline, CDR1 is MNHEY and CDR2 SVGAGI. CDR3 region: CASSPGGNTIYF. The DNA of the CDR3 is TGTGCCAGCAGCCCCGGAGGAAACACCATATATTTT.

V usage is TRBV6-5 and J usage is TRBJ2-7, with 9 bases lining up with TRBD1. The germline gives CDR1 MNHEY, CDR2 SVGAGI. The V and J ends lost 4 bases and 3 bases, in that order; junction bases with no gene match: 7. This CDR3 contains 15 residues. The CDR3 region has the DNA TGTGCCAGCAGTTCCTCCGCGGACAGGGGCTACGAGCAGTACTTC. Amino acid sequence: CASSSSADRGYEQYF.

The chain recombines TRBV28 with TRBJ1-2; D not resolved. The CDR3 covers 15 residues. Trimming took 8 bases from V and 3 from J, leaving 19 bases between them. Germline V CDR1 and CDR2: MDHEN, SYDVKM. CDR3 in DNA: TGTGCCAGCTCCGATGGTGCGCTCGGGCACTATGGCTACACCTTC. This translates into CASSDGALGHYGYTF.

This sequence joins TRBV19 and TRBJ1-1; TRBD1 is a possible D gene (5 bases). Deletions cut 8 bases from V and 3 bases from J, with 19 bases between. The CDR3 runs to 15 residues. CDR1 is LNHDA and CDR2 is SQIVND in the germline V gene (reference sequence). DNA of the CDR3: TGTGCCAGTTCTCGGGACCCCCGTTGGGACACTGAAGCTTTCTTT. It encodes CASSRDPRWDTEAFF.

This clone was found many times. This rearrangement joins TRBV19 to TRBJ1-5; D is ambiguous. The V and J ends lost 2 bases and 2 bases respectively, with 4 bases between them. From germline, CDR1 is LNHDA and CDR2 SQIVND (reference sequence). This CDR3 has 13 residues. CDR3 region: CASSIIGNQPQHF. In DNA form, the CDR3 reads TGTGCCAGTAGTATAATCGGCAATCAGCCCCAGCATTTT. The full variable domain, its missing parts supplied by reference TRBV19 and TRBJ1-5, is DGGITQSPKYLFRKEGQNVTLSCEQNLNHDAMYWYRQDPGQGLRLIYYSQIVNDFQKGDIAEGYSVSREKKESFPLTVTSAQKNPTAFYLCASSIIGNQPQHFGDGTRLSIL.

This chain links TRBV29-1 with TRBJ2-7; D not resolved. The CDR3 length is 11 residues. Trimming removed 7 bases from V and 5 bases from J, with 12 bases in between. Germline V gene data show CDR1 as SQVTM and CDR2 as ANQGSEA. The CDR3: CSAQDRDEQYF. DNA for the CDR3: TGCAGCGCACAAGATCGGGACGAGCAGTACTTC.

The chain uses TRBV2 and TRBJ2-7; 9 bases fit TRBD1. The V gene end was trimmed by 4 bases and the J gene end by 2 bases; junction bases not matched to a gene: 9. This CDR3 is 16 amino acids long. CDR1 and CDR2 from the germline V gene are SNHLY and FYNNEI. CDR3 DNA: TGTGCCAGCAGTGCCAGGATGGGACAGGGTACCTACGAGCAGTACTTC. It yields the protein CASSARMGQGTYEQYF. Combining the CDR3 with reference TRBV2 and TRBJ2-7 gives the whole variable domain EPEVTQTPSHQVTQMGQEVILRCVPISNHLYFYWYRQILGQKVEFLVSFYNNEISEKSEIFDDQFSVERPDGSNFTLKIRSTKLEDSAMYFCASSARMGQGTYEQYFGPGTRLTVT.

A single count supports this clone. The chain carries TRBV5-1 and TRBJ2-7; D gene uncertain. The germline V and J ends were trimmed by 0 bases and 4 bases, with 14 bases remaining between them. The CDR3 has 15 amino acids. Germline V gene sequence: CDR1 SGHRS, CDR2 YFSETQ. The CDR3 protein is CASSLVSSILYEQYF. In DNA, the CDR3 is TGCGCCAGCAGCTTGGTTAGCAGCATACTTTACGAGCAGTACTTC.

The chain is built from TRBV4-1 and TRBJ2-1, with 7 bases aligning to TRBD2. Germline V lookup: CDR1 MGHRA, CDR2 YSYEKL. The CDR3 runs 16 residues. The junction had 9 bases not matched to a gene; V was cut back by 0 bases and J by 7 bases. The CDR3 loop reads CASSQELAVGSNEQFF. The DNA for the CDR3 is TGCGCCAGCAGCCAAGAGCTAGCGGTCGGTAGTAATGAGCAGTTCTTC.

This clone was found once. The chain employs TRBV6-1 and TRBJ2-4; the D gene is possibly TRBD2 (5 bases). V was trimmed by 4 bases and J by 5 bases, leaving 12 bases between them. Per germline, CDR1 MNHNS and CDR2 SASEGT. CDR3 length equals 14 residues. In DNA, the CDR3 is TGTGCCAGCAGTGCCGGACTCAAAGAAAACATTCAGTACTTC. This sequence encodes CASSAGLKENIQYF.

The chain combines TRBV5-6 with TRBJ2-7; D perhaps matches TRBD1 (5 bases). Germline values: CDR1 SGHDT, CDR2 YYEEEE. The length of the CDR3 is 15 residues. Trimming shortened V by 5 bases and J by 2 bases, and 17 bases separated the two germline ends. The CDR3 here is CASRPTPGQTYEQYF. The CDR3 bases are TGTGCCAGCAGGCCCACCCCCGGACAAACCTACGAGCAGTACTTC.

V and J are TRBV2 and TRBJ2-2; 15 bases are a match to TRBD2. Per germline, CDR1 SNHLY and CDR2 FYNNEI. The J segment lost 8 bases and the V segment lost 6 bases, leaving 7 bases of the junction unmatched. There are 16 residues in the CDR3. The CDR3 DNA reads as TGTGCCAGCAGACCGGGACTAGCGGGAGGAGGTGGGGAGCTGTTTTTT. Protein sequence: CASRPGLAGGGGELFF.

The chain employs TRBV11-2 and TRBJ2-2, with a tentative D call TRBD2 (6 bases). The CDR3 is 16 amino acids. V was cut by 7 bases and J by 8 bases, with 23 bases left in between. The germline V gene has CDR1 SGHAT and CDR2 FQNNGV. The CDR3 spells CASNPASAGRTGELFF. The CDR3 DNA is TGTGCCAGCAACCCGGCCAGTGCGGGGAGGACTGGGGAGCTGTTTTTT.

The rearrangement links TRBV4-1 to TRBJ2-1; the match to TRBD2 covers 9 bases. Unmatched junction bases numbered 12, after V lost 0 bases and J lost 3 bases. The CDR3 has 19 residues. CDR1 is MGHRA and CDR2 is YSYEKL in the germline V gene. The CDR3 coding sequence is TGCGCCAGCAGCCAAGATCGGCTAGCGGGAAGGGGTCGCTACAATGAGCAGTTCTTC. Translating it yields CASSQDRLAGRGRYNEQFF.

This rearrangement joins TRBV14 to TRBJ2-1, with 7 bases matching TRBD2. V was pared by 0 bases and J by 1 base, with 0 bases of the junction left unmatched. Per germline, CDR1 SGHDN and CDR2 FVKESK. CDR3 length equals 15 residues. The CDR3 bases are TGTGCCAGCAGCCAAGAGCGGGGGTCCTACAATGAGCAGTTCTTC. Its translation: CASSQERGSYNEQFF.

This sequence joins TRBV7-9 and TRBJ1-3; TRBD1 aligns across 8 bases. Per germline, CDR1 SEHNR and CDR2 FQNEAQ (reference sequence). There are 15 residues in the CDR3. With V trimmed by 5 bases and J by 0 bases, 3 bases remained unmatched. The chain's CDR3 is CASSHDRGSGNTIYF. In DNA form, the CDR3 reads TGTGCCAGCAGCCATGACAGGGGCTCTGGAAACACCATATATTTT.

The gene calls are TRBV30 and TRBJ1-4, with a possible D match to TRBD1 (6 bases). Germline V gene lookup returns CDR1 GTSNPN and CDR2 SVGIG (reference sequence). V gave up 3 bases and J gave up 8 bases, with 16 bases separating them. The CDR3 sequence is 14 residues long. The CDR3 region has the DNA TGTGCCTGGAGGATCACGGGGGCTAGGGAAAAACTGTTTTTT. Protein sequence: CAWRITGAREKLFF.

This rearrangement joins TRBV10-3 to TRBJ2-5, with a tentative D call TRBD1 (6 bases). V was cut by 6 bases and J by 2 bases, with 16 bases left in between. The CDR3 runs 15 residues. CDR1 ENHRY and CDR2 SYGVKD come from the germline V gene. The CDR3 region is CAIRSTGYGQETQYF. CDR3 bases: TGTGCCATCAGGAGTACAGGGTACGGGCAAGAGACCCAGTACTTC.